The present T cell receptor (beta chain) was sequenced within a study of blood T cell repertoires in COVID-19. CDR1 and CDR2 (germline): SGHDT, YYEEEE. V lost 6 bases, J lost 8 bases, and 11 bases stayed unmatched. CDR3 length: 15 residues. This clone has more than one count but fewer than ten. Some clones are missing from TCRdb's copy, which holds only in-frame ones; the method was immunoSEQ multiplex PCR. This table has 190,000 or so clones, about 91% appearing once. This TCR was recovered from a woman aged 30 to 39 with acute or convalescent COVID-19. Sequencing was performed on peripheral blood. The chain recombines TRBV5-6 with TRBJ1-4, with 9 bases that match TRBD1. As DNA, the CDR3 is TGTGCCAGCACAGTTTCCGGGACAGGGATGGAAAAACTGTTTTTT. The encoded protein is CASTVSGTGMEKLFF. The variable domain in full, with the rest retrieved from reference TRBV5-6 and TRBJ1-4, is DAGVTQSPTHLIKTRGQQVTLRCSPKSGHDTVSWYQQALGQGPQFIFQYYEEEERQRGNFPDRFSGHQFPNYSSELNVNALLLGDSALYLCASTVSGTGMEKLFFGSGTQLSVL.